The 3 T cell receptor beta chains listed next were all sequenced from one sample in a study of cytomegalovirus exposure and HLA in healthy donors. Researchers ran the PCR with 60 Vbeta and 13 Jbeta primers. The assay was immunoSEQ multiplex PCR, and TCRdb's table has in-frame clones only and misses some. Of 99,000 or so clones in the sample, under 85% are singletons; the top ten hold approximately 6.1%. Sequenced sample: PBMCs. Receptors originate from a man between 18 and 29 years old in good health and CMV-seronegative.

The genes are TRBV7-6 and TRBJ2-1; unclear D gene. V was pared by 7 bases and J by 5 bases, with 6 bases between. Germline V lookup: CDR1 SGHVS, CDR2 FNYEAQ. This CDR3 comprises 11 residues. CDR3 DNA: TGTGCCAGCATGCGGAACAATGAGCAGTTCTTC. Its translation: CASMRNNEQFF.

This clone was recorded once. The genes are TRBV4-1 and TRBJ2-2; TRBD2 is a possible D gene (7 bases). This CDR3 has 16 amino acids. Germline CDR1 reads MGHRA; CDR2 reads YSYEKL. Deletions cut 0 bases from V and 6 bases from J, with 14 bases between. The CDR3, as DNA: TGCGCCAGCAGCCAAGATAGGGGGGGGGAGGCCGGGGAGCTGTTTTTT. It translates to CASSQDRGGEAGELFF.

This clone was observed a few times. This chain links TRBV6-6 with TRBJ1-5; D gene unclear. Trimming shortened V by 7 bases and J by 0 bases, and 10 bases separated the two germline ends. Germline V gene data show CDR1 as MNHNY and CDR2 as SVGAGI (reference sequence). CDR3 length: 14 amino acids. CDR3 sequence: CASTIGGSNQPQHF. The CDR3 nucleotides read TGTGCCAGCACCATCGGCGGTAGCAATCAGCCCCAGCATTTT.